These T cell receptor beta chains were read from a single sample in a study of blood T cell repertoires in COVID-19. TCRdb's table, derived via immunoSEQ multiplex PCR, lists solely in-frame clones and lacks some. This table has a few hundred thousand clones, roughly 90% appearing once. The sample taken for sequencing was PBMCs or T cells enriched from blood (not recorded which). All receptors come from a woman under 30 who had been exposed to COVID-19. CDR3s leave out the opening cysteine and the closing phenylalanine or tryptophan. The D gene is left open where the match is weak.

v_call	d_call	j_call	cdr3_length	cdr3_aa
TRBV19	NA	TRBJ2-7	11	ASSPKTAHEQY
TRBV4-1	NA	TRBJ1-3	12	ASSQGSSGNTIY
TRBV6-2/TRBV6-3	NA	TRBJ1-3	13	ASSYTGSTGNTIY
TRBV6-5	TRBD1	TRBJ1-5	11	ASMKGAYQPQH
TRBV6-5	TRBD1	TRBJ1-1	13	AGNRQGGEDTEAF
TRBV7-9	NA	TRBJ1-2	11	ATTKQGNYGYT
TRBV2	NA	TRBJ2-1	13	ASSEGGGPYNEQF
TRBV6-5	NA	TRBJ1-1	11	ASSYSRNTEAF
TRBV7-2	TRBD1	TRBJ2-7	15	ASSLGGGQGLSYEQY
TRBV7-3	NA	TRBJ2-6	12	ASSPGSGANVLT
TRBV28	TRBD1	TRBJ1-6	13	ASSTPGQGSSPLH
TRBV7-6	TRBD1	TRBJ1-1	12	ASSLFGTGAEAF
TRBV30	NA	TRBJ1-6	14	AWSVELGLGNSPLH
TRBV12-5	TRBD1	TRBJ2-2	13	ASGSGQGATGELF
TRBV28	NA	TRBJ1-5	13	ASSLTGGLYQPQH
TRBV14	NA	TRBJ2-7	11	ASSQDIQTEQY
TRBV29-1	NA	TRBJ2-7	13	SVVDRSTRSGRQY
TRBV5-8	NA	TRBJ1-2	12	ASSPRGFVSGYT
TRBV7-2	TRBD1	TRBJ1-2	12	ASSLGDRGRVDT
TRBV18	NA	TRBJ2-7	11	ASSLSDSYEQY
TRBV7-9	TRBD2	TRBJ2-5	12	ASVGGGGEETQY
TRBV29-1	NA	TRBJ2-4	14	SVEARQGLAKNIQY
TRBV18	TRBD1	TRBJ1-5	13	ASSSTGLSNQPQH
TRBV24-1	NA	TRBJ1-5	12	ATSQVGGGQPQH
TRBV28	NA	TRBJ1-5	12	ASSLVQGNQPQH
TRBV7-2	NA	TRBJ2-3	10	ASSSRGWLQY
TRBV27	TRBD2	TRBJ2-2	15	ASSLFVREHGTGELF
TRBV3-1/TRBV3-2	TRBD2	TRBJ2-2	15	ASSQRLAGGNTGELF
TRBV28	TRBD2	TRBJ2-7	13	ASSLRLADPYEQY
TRBV4-2	NA	TRBJ2-7	10	ASSDSSYEQY
TRBV18	NA	TRBJ2-3	13	ASSPPGSSTDTQY
TRBV7-2	TRBD1	TRBJ2-5	13	ASSLAGTGWETQY
TRBV28	NA	TRBJ2-7	15	ASSTNALRETSYEQY
TRBV12-5	NA	TRBJ2-2	14	ASGRPGFENTGELF
TRBV5-1	NA	TRBJ2-3	13	ASSLGGLETDTQY
TRBV7-2	TRBD1	TRBJ1-1	12	ASSLGQENTEAF
TRBV2	TRBD1	TRBJ1-2	12	ASRDRGSNYGYT
TRBV12-3/TRBV12-4	NA	TRBJ1-2	11	ASSFQAGYGYT
TRBV21-1	NA	TRBJ1-1	13	ASSKAGTGDTEAF
TRBV6-5	TRBD1	TRBJ1-2	13	ASSYGQGANYGYT
TRBV7-9	NA	TRBJ2-7	11	ASSLAGSYEQY